This record concerns one TCR beta chain sequence. Its antigen is unidentified. TCRdb fed the RT-PCR reads into MiXCR, producing one record per CDR3 protein. This sample carries a few hundred thousand distinct CDR3 sequences, 13% to 15% of them seen once, and the ten largest clones take around 10%. These data originate in a study of response to subunit inactivated influenza vaccine. Study-level results: It was suggested by the authors that few new T cells are recruited by each seasonal influenza vaccination.

CDR1 and CDR2 (germline): MNHEY, SVGAGI. CDR3 size: 15 residues. V lost 3 bases to trimming and J lost 4 bases; unmatched junction nucleotides: 6. The V gene is TRBV6-5, the J gene TRBJ2-3; 8 bases agree with TRBD2. The clonotype was recovered from a middle-aged man who received an inactivated influenza vaccine. Source: PBMCs from blood, taken approximately 12 days after vaccination. The DNA of the CDR3 is TGTGCCAGCAGTTATGGTCGGGGGGGCCCAGATACGCAGTATTTT. Translated: CASSYGRGGPDTQYF.